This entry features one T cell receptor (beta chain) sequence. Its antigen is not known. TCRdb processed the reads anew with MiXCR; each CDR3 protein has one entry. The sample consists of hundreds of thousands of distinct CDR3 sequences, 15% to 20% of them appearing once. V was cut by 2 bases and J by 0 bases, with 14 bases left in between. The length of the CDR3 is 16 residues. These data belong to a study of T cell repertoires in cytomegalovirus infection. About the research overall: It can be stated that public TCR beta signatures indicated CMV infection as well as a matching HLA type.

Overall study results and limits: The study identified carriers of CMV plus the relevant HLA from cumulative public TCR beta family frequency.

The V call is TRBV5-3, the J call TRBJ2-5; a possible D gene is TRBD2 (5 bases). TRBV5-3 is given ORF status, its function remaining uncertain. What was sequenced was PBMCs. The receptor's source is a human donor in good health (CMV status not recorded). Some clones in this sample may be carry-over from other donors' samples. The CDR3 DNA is TGTGCCAGAAGCTTTCCTAGCCTGGTGTACCAAGAGACCCAGTACTTC. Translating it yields CARSFPSLVYQETQYF.